The 24 T cell receptor beta chains below were found in one sample sequenced in a study of vaccination and CD4 T cells after COVID-19. Sequencing of DNA taken from cultured CD4+ T cells relied on the Oncomine TCR Beta short-read assay. TCRdb ran MiXCR on the PCR reads and lists one entry per CDR3 protein. The data show about 11,000 distinct CDR3 sequences, 64% seen once. Specified treatment: approximately 9-day PBMC culture with coronavirus spike peptide pools or control peptides (ViraFEST assay). These receptors have no identified antigens. Sequencing was carried out using CD4+ T cells from blood, cultured in vitro. The receptors stem from a human donor who had recovered from COVID-19.

The chain joins TRBV20-1 to TRBJ1-2; D uncertain. Trimming cost V 0 bases and J 4 bases, with 6 bases left between them. Germline CDR1 DFQATT, CDR2 SNEGSKA (reference sequence). This CDR3 spans 12 amino acids. DNA for the CDR3: TGCAGTGCTAGAGATCCGAGCTATGGCTACACCTTC. Translation: CSARDPSYGYTF.

The gene calls are TRBV6-1 and TRBJ2-7; TRBD2 might be the D (7 bases). The CDR3 is 13 residues long. V was trimmed by 8 bases and J by 5 bases, leaving 16 bases between them. Germline CDR1 and CDR2: MNHNS and SASEGT. The CDR3: CASRDTGGHEQYF. The CDR3 DNA is TGTGCCAGCCGGGACACGGGGGGCCACGAGCAGTACTTC.

This clonotype has only a few counts. The CDR3 DNA sequence: TGTGCCAGCAGTTACGTGAACACTGAAGCTTTCTTT. Its protein product is CASSYVNTEAFF. V gene TRBV6-2 or TRBV6-3 combines with J gene TRBJ1-1; D is ambiguous. V lost 2 bases, J lost 0 bases, and 1 base lay in between. Germline CDR1 and CDR2: MNHEY and SVGEGT. CDR3 length: 12 residues.

This chain links TRBV6-5 with TRBJ2-3, with D possibly being TRBD1 or TRBD2 (7 bases each). V lost 2 bases to trimming and J lost 7 bases, with 16 bases between them. Germline CDR1 MNHEY, CDR2 SVGAGI. The CDR3 consists of 15 residues. The CDR3: CASSYGRRGGYTQYF. The CDR3 DNA reads TGTGCCAGCAGTTACGGACGCAGGGGGGGTTATACGCAGTATTTT.

The chain joins TRBV27 to TRBJ2-5; D might be TRBD2 (5 bases). The CDR3 length is 16 residues. V was cut by 0 bases and J by 6 bases, with 17 bases left in between. CDR1 is MNHEY and CDR2 is SMNVEV in the germline V gene (reference sequence). The CDR3 coding sequence is TGTGCCAGCAGTTTATCGCCGGCCAACGGGATCCAGACCCAGTACTTC. Amino acid sequence: CASSLSPANGIQTQYF.

This chain's CDR3 is CASSRNRQGGLSSYEQYF. The CDR3 coding sequence is TGTGCCAGCAGTCGAAACCGACAGGGGGGGTTAAGCTCCTACGAGCAGTACTTC. V is TRBV28 and J is TRBJ2-7; the match to TRBD1 covers 9 bases. The length of the CDR3 is 18 residues. Germline CDR1 is MDHEN and CDR2 is SYDVKM. The ends lost 5 bases at V and 0 bases at J; junction bases unmatched: 14.

This clonotype appeared a single time. The V call is TRBV6-1, the J call TRBJ1-1, with TRBD1 as a possible D gene (5 bases). CDR1 MNHNS and CDR2 SASEGT come from the germline V gene. CDR3 length equals 12 residues. The ends were cut back, 8 bases at V and 1 base at J, with 8 bases in the middle. The CDR3 loop is CASGGGNTEAFF. Written as DNA, the CDR3 is TGTGCCAGCGGTGGGGGGAACACTGAAGCTTTCTTT.

The genes are TRBV7-9 and TRBJ1-3; 8 nucleotides line up with TRBD1. With 2 bases clipped from V and 4 bases from J, the junction kept 7 bases outside the gene matches. The length of the CDR3 is 16 residues. Germline CDR1 and CDR2: SEHNR and FQNEAQ (reference sequence). The CDR3 loop reads CASSLRGQGRGNTIYF. CDR3 nucleotide sequence: TGTGCCAGCAGCTTACGTGGACAGGGCCGGGGAAACACCATATATTTT.

The chain carries TRBV29-1 and TRBJ1-1, with unresolved D. V was cut by 4 bases and J by 3 bases, with 9 bases left in between. CDR3 size: 12 residues. The germline V gene encodes CDR1 SQVTM and CDR2 ANQGSEA. CDR3 nucleotides: TGCAGCGTTGCGGTCAGTTACACTGAAGCTTTCTTT. Its protein is CSVAVSYTEAFF.

The chain has TRBV11-3 and TRBJ1-2; D may be TRBD1 (5 bases). Deletions cut 5 bases from V and 8 bases from J, with 15 bases between. The CDR3 consists of 13 residues. Germline assignment: CDR1 SGHNT and CDR2 YENEEA. The CDR3 spells CASSSGGTLGYTF. CDR3 nucleotide sequence: TGTGCCAGCAGCAGCGGGGGAACCCTGGGCTACACCTTC.

This chain joins TRBV20-1 and TRBJ1-1; no firm D call. Germline V gives CDR1 DFQATT, CDR2 SNEGSKA (reference sequence). Trimming took off 1 base at V and 0 bases at J, with 6 bases between the two ends. This CDR3 has 13 residues. The CDR3 here is CSARVVMNTEAFF. The CDR3 bases are TGCAGTGCTAGAGTTGTGATGAACACTGAAGCTTTCTTT.

The chain joins TRBV2 to TRBJ1-1; D gene ambiguous. V lost 4 bases and J lost 2, with 8 bases in between. CDR1 and CDR2 (germline): SNHLY, FYNNEI. This CDR3 has 13 residues. The CDR3 DNA reads TGTGCCAGCAGTGCCTTGCTTAACACTGAAGCTTTCTTT. It translates to CASSALLNTEAFF.

This chain uses TRBV25-1 with TRBJ2-3; 7 positions match TRBD2. V lost 1 base to trimming and J lost 4 bases; unmatched junction nucleotides: 8. The CDR3 is 16 residues long. The V gene's germline CDR1 is MGHDK and CDR2 SYGVNS. The CDR3 nucleotides read TGTGCCAGCAGTGAATTTGCGGGGGATAGGGCAGATACGCAGTATTTT. This sequence encodes CASSEFAGDRADTQYF.

The rearrangement joins TRBV14 to TRBJ1-2; D call uncertain. V was shortened by 4 bases and J by 6 bases, with 12 bases between the two germline ends. This CDR3 is built from 13 residues. Germline values: CDR1 SGHDN, CDR2 FVKESK. CDR3 DNA: TGTGCCAGCAGCCCCCAGGTGGTGCATGGCTACACCTTC. Protein product: CASSPQVVHGYTF.

This clonotype came up a few times. The V call is TRBV27, the J call TRBJ1-5; D gene unclear. V was cut by 4 bases and J by 4 bases, with 8 bases left in between. Per germline, CDR1 MNHEY and CDR2 SMNVEV (reference sequence). This CDR3 has 13 residues. The CDR3: CASSWVANQPQHF. CDR3 sequence (DNA): TGTGCCAGCAGTTGGGTCGCAAATCAGCCCCAGCATTTT.

The chain has TRBV19 and TRBJ1-2; 7 bases are shared with TRBD1. J lost 2 bases, V lost 5 bases, and 5 bases had no gene match. CDR1 and CDR2 from the germline V gene are LNHDA and SQIVND (reference sequence). This CDR3 comprises 14 residues. In DNA, the CDR3 is TGTGCCAGTAGTTTGGACAGGTGGAACTATGGCTACACCTTC. Translating it yields CASSLDRWNYGYTF. The full variable domain, with the rest looked up from reference TRBV19 and TRBJ1-2, is DGGITQSPKYLFRKEGQNVTLSCEQNLNHDAMYWYRQDPGQGLRLIYYSQIVNDFQKGDIAEGYSVSREKKESFPLTVTSAQKNPTAFYLCASSLDRWNYGYTFGSGTRLTVV.

This clonotype is termed medium-sized. The chain couples TRBV7-3 to TRBJ2-2; tentative D call: TRBD1 (5 bases). V lost 0 bases and J 9 bases, leaving 8 bases between the germline ends. The germline V gene has CDR1 SGHTA and CDR2 FQGTGA. This CDR3 spans 13 amino acids. The chain's CDR3 is CASSLTAGRELFF. DNA for the CDR3: TGTGCCAGCAGCTTAACTGCAGGGAGGGAGCTGTTTTTT.

This clonotype has more than one count but fewer than ten. This chain links TRBV20-1 with TRBJ2-5; 14 nucleotides align to TRBD2. J lost 7 bases, V lost 3 bases, and 7 bases had no gene match. This CDR3 region has 15 residues. The germline V gene encodes CDR1 DFQATT and CDR2 SNEGSKA (reference sequence). In DNA form, the CDR3 reads TGCAGTGCTAGTCCCGGACTAGCGGGGGGTGTGACCCAGTACTTC. This encodes CSASPGLAGGVTQYF.

The DNA of the CDR3 is TGTGCCAGTAGTATAGGACTAGCGGGGAACACCGGGGAGCTGTTTTTT. This codes for CASSIGLAGNTGELFF. The chain employs TRBV19 and TRBJ2-2; 10 nucleotides line up with TRBD2. Unmatched junction bases numbered 0, after V lost 1 base and J lost 1 base. The CDR3 is 16 residues long. Germline CDR1 is LNHDA and CDR2 is SQIVND (reference sequence).

The chain recombines TRBV7-9 with TRBJ1-1; a weak D match, TRBD1 (5 bases). V was shortened by 6 bases and J by 4 bases, with 12 bases between the two germline ends. The CDR3 contains 13 residues. Per germline, CDR1 SEHNR and CDR2 FQNEAQ (reference sequence). CDR3 loop: CASRFGHLTEAFF. The DNA of the CDR3 is TGTGCCAGCAGATTTGGACATCTCACTGAAGCTTTCTTT.

The gene calls are TRBV19 and TRBJ1-1; TRBD1 might be the D (5 bases). This CDR3 has 14 amino acids. V was clipped by 5 bases and J by 3 bases, with 13 bases between them. Germline assignment: CDR1 LNHDA and CDR2 SQIVND (reference sequence). CDR3 protein: CASSFRDGDTEAFF. CDR3 in DNA: TGTGCCAGTAGTTTTCGGGACGGAGACACTGAAGCTTTCTTT.

The chain has TRBV6-2 or TRBV6-3 and TRBJ2-4, with TRBD1 identical over 10 bases. Unmatched junction bases numbered 7, after V lost 0 bases and J lost 14 bases. The germline CDR1 and CDR2 sequences are MNHEY and SVGEGT. The CDR3 has 14 amino acids. The CDR3 loop reads CASSYSTGGVMKYF. CDR3 nucleotides: TGTGCCAGCAGTTACTCGACAGGGGGCGTGATGAAGTACTTC.

The chain joins TRBV7-9 to TRBJ2-5; a weak D match, TRBD2 (6 bases). Per the germline V gene, CDR1 is SEHNR and CDR2 is FQNEAQ (reference sequence). V lost 0 bases to trimming and J lost 5 bases, with 10 bases between them. The CDR3 contains 14 residues. The chain's CDR3 is CASSLAGGWETQYF. DNA for the CDR3: TGTGCCAGCAGCTTAGCGGGGGGATGGGAGACCCAGTACTTC.

The chain carries TRBV25-1 and TRBJ1-1; D is perhaps TRBD1 (5 bases). The V end lost 6 bases, the J end lost 0 bases, and 14 bases lay between the germline ends. The CDR3 length is 15 residues. Looked up from germline, CDR1 is MGHDK and CDR2 is SYGVNS. The CDR3 loop reads CASRDTGFLNTEAFF. For the CDR3, the DNA is TGTGCCAGCAGGGACACGGGGTTCCTGAACACTGAAGCTTTCTTT.